This entry lists 5 T cell receptor beta chains sequenced from one sample in a study of blood T cell repertoires in COVID-19. Sequenced by immunoSEQ multiplex PCR; TCRdb stores in-frame clones only, minus some. The profile shows 300,000 to 350,000 clones, approximately 83% of them singletons. The source material was PBMCs or T cells enriched from blood (not recorded which). The receptors stem from a man aged 25-45 years who had recovered from COVID-19.

This clone was found once. V usage is TRBV12-3 or TRBV12-4 and J usage is TRBJ1-2; possibly TRBD1 for D (6 bases). Trimming removed 4 bases at V and 5 bases at J, with 11 bases between. The CDR3 is made up of 13 amino acids. The CDR3 loop reads CASSYGQTYGYTF. In nucleotides, the CDR3 is TGTGCCAGCAGTTATGGACAGACGTATGGCTACACCTTC.

The V gene is TRBV3-1 (or the pseudogene TRBV3-2), the J gene TRBJ1-2; D possibly corresponds to TRBD1 (6 bases). The CDR3 has 13 residues. CDR1 is LGHDT, CDR2 YNNKEL, per germline (reference sequence). Deletions cut 3 bases from V and 4 bases from J, with 9 bases between. CDR3 nucleotides: TGTGCCAGCAGCCAGGGGGACACCTATGGCTACACCTTC. Translated: CASSQGDTYGYTF.

V gene TRBV6-4 combines with J gene TRBJ1-5, with a tentative D call TRBD1 (6 bases). Per the germline V gene, CDR1 is MRHNA and CDR2 is SNTAGT. The CDR3 covers 15 residues. V was pared by 6 bases and J by 2 bases, with 14 bases between. The CDR3: CASRKGQLGNQPQHF. CDR3 in DNA: TGTGCCAGCAGAAAAGGACAGCTTGGCAATCAGCCCCAGCATTTT.

V and J are TRBV7-6 and TRBJ2-5, with D perhaps TRBD2 (6 bases). From germline, CDR1 is SGHVS and CDR2 FNYEAQ. V was shortened by 5 bases and J by 2 bases, with 15 bases between the two germline ends. There are 15 residues in the CDR3. CDR3 protein: CASSPRVAAQETQYF. CDR3 nucleotides: TGTGCCAGCAGCCCCAGGGTAGCGGCACAAGAGACCCAGTACTTC.

The CDR3, as DNA: TGCGCCAGCAGCTTAAATCCGGTGCAGGGCTCCGGGGGGTATAATTCACCCCTCCACTTT. This encodes CASSLNPVQGSGGYNSPLHF. The chain has TRBV5-1 and TRBJ1-6, with D perhaps TRBD1 (5 bases). Germline CDR1 SGHRS, CDR2 YFSETQ. The CDR3 length is 20 residues. The V end lost 2 bases, the J end lost 4 bases, and 25 bases lay between the germline ends.